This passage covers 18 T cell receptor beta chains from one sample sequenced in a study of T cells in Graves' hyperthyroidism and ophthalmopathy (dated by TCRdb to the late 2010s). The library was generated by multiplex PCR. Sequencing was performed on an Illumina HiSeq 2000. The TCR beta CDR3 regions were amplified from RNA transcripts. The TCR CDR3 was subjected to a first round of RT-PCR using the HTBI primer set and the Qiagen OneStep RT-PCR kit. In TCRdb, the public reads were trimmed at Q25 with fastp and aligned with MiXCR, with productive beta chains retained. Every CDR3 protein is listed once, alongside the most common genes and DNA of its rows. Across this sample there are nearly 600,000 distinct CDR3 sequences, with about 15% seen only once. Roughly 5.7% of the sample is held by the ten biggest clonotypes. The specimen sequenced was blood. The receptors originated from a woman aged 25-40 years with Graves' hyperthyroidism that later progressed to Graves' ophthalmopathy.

DNA of the CDR3: TGTGCCAGCAGTCGAGACAGGGAAGGAGAAAAACTGTTTTTT. This encodes CASSRDREGEKLFF. The chain is built from TRBV12-3 or TRBV12-4 and TRBJ1-4, with 7 bases lining up with TRBD1. The CDR3 consists of 14 residues. J gave up 8 bases and V 5 bases, and 8 bases lay outside the gene matches.

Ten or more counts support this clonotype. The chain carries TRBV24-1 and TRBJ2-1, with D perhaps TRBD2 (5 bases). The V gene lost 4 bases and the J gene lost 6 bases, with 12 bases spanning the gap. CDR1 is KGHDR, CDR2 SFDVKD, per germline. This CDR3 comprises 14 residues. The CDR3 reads CATSDLGRLNEQFF. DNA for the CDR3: TGTGCCACCAGTGACCTTGGGAGACTCAATGAGCAGTTCTTC.

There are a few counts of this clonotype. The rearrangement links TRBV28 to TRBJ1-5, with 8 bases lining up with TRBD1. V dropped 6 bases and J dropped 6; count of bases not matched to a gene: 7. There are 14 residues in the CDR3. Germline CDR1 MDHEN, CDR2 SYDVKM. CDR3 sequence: CASRIPGQAQPQHF. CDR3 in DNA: TGTGCCAGCAGAATTCCGGGACAGGCTCAGCCCCAGCATTTT.

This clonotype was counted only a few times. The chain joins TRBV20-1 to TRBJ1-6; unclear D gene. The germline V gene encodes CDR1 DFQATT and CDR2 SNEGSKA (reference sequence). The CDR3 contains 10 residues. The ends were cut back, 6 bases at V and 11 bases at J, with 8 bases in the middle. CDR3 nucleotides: TGCAGTGCACGCGGGACACCCCTCCACTTT. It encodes CSARGTPLHF.

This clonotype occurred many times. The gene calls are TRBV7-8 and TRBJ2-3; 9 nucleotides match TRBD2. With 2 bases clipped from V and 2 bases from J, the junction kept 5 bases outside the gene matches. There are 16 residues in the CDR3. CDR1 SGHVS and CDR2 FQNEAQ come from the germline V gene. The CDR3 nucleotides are TGTGCCAGCAGCTTAAGGGCTAGCGGGGTCACAGATACGCAGTATTTT. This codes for CASSLRASGVTDTQYF.

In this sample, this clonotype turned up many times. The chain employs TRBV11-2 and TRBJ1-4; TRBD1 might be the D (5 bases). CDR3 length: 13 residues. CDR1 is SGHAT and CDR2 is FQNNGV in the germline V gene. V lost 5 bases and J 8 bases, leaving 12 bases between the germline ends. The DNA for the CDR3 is TGTGCCAGCAGCGTCAGGGATCAAGAAAAACTGTTTTTT. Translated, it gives CASSVRDQEKLFF.

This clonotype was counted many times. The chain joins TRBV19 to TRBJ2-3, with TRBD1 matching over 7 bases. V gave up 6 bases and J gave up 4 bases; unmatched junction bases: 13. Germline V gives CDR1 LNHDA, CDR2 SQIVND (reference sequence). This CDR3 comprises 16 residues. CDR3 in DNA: TGTGCCAGTAGCCCGCGGGCAGGGGGTCGCTCAGATACGCAGTATTTT. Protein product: CASSPRAGGRSDTQYF.

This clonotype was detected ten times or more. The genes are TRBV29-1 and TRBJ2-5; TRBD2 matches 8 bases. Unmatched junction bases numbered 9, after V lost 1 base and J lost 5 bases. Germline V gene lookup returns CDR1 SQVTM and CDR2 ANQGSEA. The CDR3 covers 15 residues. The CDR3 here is CSVEVFGLAGETQYF. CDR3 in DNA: TGCAGCGTTGAAGTATTTGGACTAGCTGGGGAGACCCAGTACTTC. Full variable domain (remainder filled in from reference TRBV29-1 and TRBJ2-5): SAVISQKPSRDICQRGTSLTIQCQVDSQVTMMFWYRQQPGQSLTLIATANQGSEATYESGFVIDKFPISRPNLTFSTLTVSNMSPEDSSIYLCSVEVFGLAGETQYFGPGTRLLVL.

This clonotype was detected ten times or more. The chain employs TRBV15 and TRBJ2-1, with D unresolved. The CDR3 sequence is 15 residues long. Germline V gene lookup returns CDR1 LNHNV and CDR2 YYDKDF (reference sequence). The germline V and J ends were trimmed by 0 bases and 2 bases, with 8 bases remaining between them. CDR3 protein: CATSRDRPPYNEQFF. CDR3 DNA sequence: TGTGCCACCAGCAGAGACCGACCCCCCTACAATGAGCAGTTCTTC.

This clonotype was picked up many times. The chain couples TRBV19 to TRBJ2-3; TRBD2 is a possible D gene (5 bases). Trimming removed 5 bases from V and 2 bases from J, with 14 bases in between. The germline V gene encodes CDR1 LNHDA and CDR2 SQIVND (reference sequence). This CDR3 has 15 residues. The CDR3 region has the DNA TGTGCCAGTAGTTTTTCGCGGGTGTACACAGATACGCAGTATTTT. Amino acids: CASSFSRVYTDTQYF.

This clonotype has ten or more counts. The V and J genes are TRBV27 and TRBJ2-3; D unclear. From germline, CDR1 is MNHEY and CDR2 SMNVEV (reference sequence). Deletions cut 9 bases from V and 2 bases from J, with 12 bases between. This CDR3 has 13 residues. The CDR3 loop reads CASRYTTTDTQYF. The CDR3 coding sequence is TGTGCCAGTCGCTATACCACCACAGATACGCAGTATTTT.

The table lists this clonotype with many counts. CDR3 DNA sequence: TGTGCCAGCAGTTTTGGGGTCCACAATCAGCCCCAGCATTTT. Translation gives CASSFGVHNQPQHF. This sequence joins TRBV28 and TRBJ1-5; D is ambiguous. This CDR3 is built from 14 residues. V was shortened by 3 bases and J by 3 bases, with 9 bases between the two germline ends. The germline V gene encodes CDR1 MDHEN and CDR2 SYDVKM. The full variable domain, completed using reference TRBV28 and TRBJ1-5, is DVKVTQSSRYLVKRTGEKVFLECVQDMDHENMFWYRQDPGLGLRLIYFSYDVKMKEKGDIPEGYSVSREKKERFSLILESASTNQTSMYLCASSFGVHNQPQHFGDGTRLSIL.

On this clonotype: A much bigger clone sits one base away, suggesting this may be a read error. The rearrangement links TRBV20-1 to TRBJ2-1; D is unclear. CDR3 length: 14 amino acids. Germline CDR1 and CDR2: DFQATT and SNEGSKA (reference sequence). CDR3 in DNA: TGCAGTGCTAGATCCCGAGAGGCGCGGTTTGAGCAGTCCTTC. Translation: CSARSREARFEQSF.

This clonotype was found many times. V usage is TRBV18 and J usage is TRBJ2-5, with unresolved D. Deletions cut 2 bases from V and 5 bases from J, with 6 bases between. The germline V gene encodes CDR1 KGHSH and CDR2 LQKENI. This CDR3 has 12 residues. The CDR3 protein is CASSPVIETQYF. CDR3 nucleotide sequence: TGTGCCAGCTCACCAGTTATTGAGACCCAGTACTTC.

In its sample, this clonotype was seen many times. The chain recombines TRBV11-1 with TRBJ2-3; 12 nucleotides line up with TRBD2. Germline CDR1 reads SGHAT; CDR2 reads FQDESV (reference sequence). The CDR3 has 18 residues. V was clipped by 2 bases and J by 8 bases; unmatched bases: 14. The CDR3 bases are TGTGCCAGCAGCTTAAATAGCCGACAGCGACTAGCGGGAGCTACGCAGTATTTT. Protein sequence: CASSLNSRQRLAGATQYF.

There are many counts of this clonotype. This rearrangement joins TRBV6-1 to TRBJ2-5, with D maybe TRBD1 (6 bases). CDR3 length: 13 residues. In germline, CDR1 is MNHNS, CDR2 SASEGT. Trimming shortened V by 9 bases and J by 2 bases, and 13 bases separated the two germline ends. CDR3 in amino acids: CASTGQKQETQYF. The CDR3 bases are TGTGCCAGTACCGGACAGAAGCAAGAGACCCAGTACTTC.

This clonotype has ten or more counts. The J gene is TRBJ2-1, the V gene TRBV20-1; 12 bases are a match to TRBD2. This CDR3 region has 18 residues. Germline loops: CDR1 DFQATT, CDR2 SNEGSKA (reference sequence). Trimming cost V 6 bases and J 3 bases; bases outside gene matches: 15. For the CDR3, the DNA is TGCAGTGCCAGTCCGGCTAGCGGGAGGGCCCTAATCTACAATGAGCAGTTCTTC. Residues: CSASPASGRALIYNEQFF.

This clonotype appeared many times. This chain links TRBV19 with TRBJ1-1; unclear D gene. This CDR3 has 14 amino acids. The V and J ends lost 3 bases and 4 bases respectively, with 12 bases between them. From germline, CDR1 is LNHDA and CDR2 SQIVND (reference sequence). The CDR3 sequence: CASSINGVSTEAFF. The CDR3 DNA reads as TGTGCCAGTAGTATCAATGGGGTGTCCACTGAAGCTTTCTTT.